This T cell receptor (beta chain) was profiled in a study of T cell responses to AZD1222 COVID-19 vaccine. The study, taken as a whole, reports: Donors in the cohort were predominantly white British and more often female, and clonal diversity was possibly underestimated.

Concerning this clone: Its target is not known.

Germline V lookup: CDR1 MNHEY, CDR2 SMNVEV (reference sequence). This CDR3 is built from 20 residues. With V trimmed by 0 bases and J by 3 bases, 11 bases remained unmatched. TCRdb's table, derived via immunoSEQ multiplex PCR, lists solely in-frame clones and lacks some. The sample holds approximately 150,000 clones, 80% to 95% seen once. Sequencing was performed on peripheral blood, taken 28 days after the second AZD1222 dose. The rearrangement links TRBV27 to TRBJ2-1; 13 nucleotides line up with TRBD2. This TCR was recovered from an adult who received the AZD1222 COVID-19 vaccine. The CDR3 region is CASSLSRGLAGSVLYNEQFF. CDR3 sequence (DNA): TGTGCCAGCAGTTTATCGAGGGGACTAGCGGGGTCGGTCCTCTACAATGAGCAGTTCTTC.